Following are 10 T cell receptor beta chains from one sample sequenced in a study of OX40 agonist ivuxolimab in advanced cancers. Only in-frame clones appear in the TCRdb table, and some are missing; sequencing was by immunoSEQ multiplex PCR. The sample contains around 76,000 clones, 84% of which appear only once. This material consisted of CD4+ or CD8+ T cells sorted from blood, taken in a trial of the OX40 agonist ivuxolimab. These receptors were taken from an adult with an advanced solid tumor such as melanoma, head and neck, liver or kidney cancer.

The chain carries TRBV11-3 and TRBJ2-1; D unclear. Trimming pared 5 bases from V and 5 bases from J, leaving 7 bases between. Germline V gene sequence: CDR1 SGHNT, CDR2 YENEEA. The CDR3 is 12 residues long. CDR3 in amino acids: CASSLTNNEQFF. CDR3 coding DNA: TGTGCCAGCAGCCTGACAAACAATGAGCAGTTCTTC.

The chain has TRBV6-5 and TRBJ1-4, with TRBD1 identical over 7 bases. The CDR3 spans 14 residues. The germline V gene has CDR1 MNHEY and CDR2 SVGAGI. V shed 5 bases and J 7 bases; nucleotides not matched to a gene: 7. The CDR3, as DNA: TGTGCCAGCAGTCGGGACAGCTTGGGTGAAAAACTGTTTTTT. Translation gives CASSRDSLGEKLFF.

In the case of this clone: This sample also contains other DNA sequences that code for the same CDR3. The chain employs TRBV11-3 and TRBJ2-5; TRBD2 matches at 14 bases. The CDR3 has 18 amino acids. The trim removed 5 bases at V and 0 bases at J, leaving 8 bases unmatched. Germline V gene data show CDR1 as SGHNT and CDR2 as YENEEA. The CDR3 region has the DNA TGTGCCAGCAGCCCGGGGACTAGCGGGGGCCTGTACCAAGAGACCCAGTACTTC. Translation gives CASSPGTSGGLYQETQYF.

The chain links TRBV27 to TRBJ1-1, with a tentative D call TRBD1 (5 bases). The CDR3 length is 15 residues. The V end lost 2 bases, the J end lost 2 bases, and 12 bases lay between the germline ends. The germline V gene encodes CDR1 MNHEY and CDR2 SMNVEV (reference sequence). The CDR3 protein is CASSLAGGYNTEAFF. DNA of the CDR3: TGTGCCAGCAGTTTAGCCGGGGGGTATAACACTGAAGCTTTCTTT.

The V gene is TRBV4-1, the J gene TRBJ1-4; D ambiguous. V was cut by 3 bases and J by 2 bases, with 16 bases left in between. The CDR3 spans 17 residues. CDR1 is MGHRA and CDR2 is YSYEKL in the germline V gene. The CDR3 spells CASSQPYGSSTNEKLFF. The CDR3 nucleotides read TGCGCCAGCAGCCAGCCATACGGGAGTAGCACTAATGAAAAACTGTTTTTT.

The V and J genes are TRBV10-1 and TRBJ2-7; D might be TRBD2 (5 bases). The CDR3 runs to 13 residues. The ends were cut back, 6 bases at V and 4 bases at J, with 13 bases in the middle. Germline V gene data show CDR1 as WNHNN and CDR2 as SYGVQD (reference sequence). CDR3 in amino acids: CASSRDTRYEQYF. The CDR3 DNA sequence: TGCGCCAGCAGCCGGGATACACGATACGAGCAGTACTTC.

This rearrangement joins TRBV4-3 to TRBJ2-3; no clear D gene. This CDR3 is built from 14 residues. CDR1 and CDR2 (germline): LGHNA, YSLEER. Trimming left V 0 bases short and J 0 bases short, with 4 bases between. The CDR3 reads CASSQDISTDTQYF. Written as DNA, the CDR3 is TGCGCCAGCAGCCAAGATATTAGCACAGATACGCAGTATTTT.

The chain employs TRBV19 and TRBJ2-5, with 8 bases that match TRBD1. The ends lost 4 bases at V and 5 bases at J; junction bases unmatched: 9. The germline CDR1 and CDR2 sequences are LNHDA and SQIVND (reference sequence). This CDR3 is 15 amino acids long. The CDR3 spells CASSSRQGAGETQYF. The CDR3 region has the DNA TGTGCCAGTAGTAGCCGCCAGGGGGCAGGGGAGACCCAGTACTTC.

This clone was detected a few times. The V gene is TRBV7-9, the J gene TRBJ1-1; no clear D. CDR3 length: 12 amino acids. The germline V gene encodes CDR1 SEHNR and CDR2 FQNEAQ (reference sequence). Trimming left V 3 bases short and J 5 bases short, with 7 bases between. The CDR3 is CASSFSRTEAFF. CDR3 nucleotide sequence: TGTGCCAGCAGCTTTTCCCGAACTGAAGCTTTCTTT.

The V gene is TRBV15, the J gene TRBJ2-7; TRBD2 is a possible D gene (5 bases). Germline values: CDR1 LNHNV, CDR2 YYDKDF (reference sequence). The CDR3 is made up of 16 amino acids. The V end lost 2 bases, the J end lost 2 bases, and 16 bases lay between the germline ends. CDR3 bases: TGTGCCACCAGCAGAAAGGTCGGGGTCGGGGCCTACGAGCAGTACTTC. Its protein product is CATSRKVGVGAYEQYF.